This TCR beta chain was recovered during a study of shared clonotypes between healthy human individuals. Caucasian adults living in Nashville, Tennessee, provided all samples. Researchers ran the assay at a deep level. The repertoire was sequenced with immunoSEQ multiplex PCR; TCRdb's copy has only in-frame clones and lacks some. The table records 450,000 to 500,000 clones, over 60% of them present only once. The TCR comes from a woman between 40 and 55 years old in good health. Some clones in this sample may be carry-over from other donors' samples. Sequenced material: PBMCs.

The CDR3 DNA reads as TGTGCCAGCACCCTTGGGGGTTGGCAGCCCCAGCATTTT. Amino acid sequence: CASTLGGWQPQHF. This chain uses TRBV28 with TRBJ1-5, with D possibly being TRBD1 (5 bases). Per the germline V gene, CDR1 is MDHEN and CDR2 is SYDVKM. Trimming left V 7 bases short and J 7 bases short, with 14 bases between. The CDR3 loop spans 13 amino acids.